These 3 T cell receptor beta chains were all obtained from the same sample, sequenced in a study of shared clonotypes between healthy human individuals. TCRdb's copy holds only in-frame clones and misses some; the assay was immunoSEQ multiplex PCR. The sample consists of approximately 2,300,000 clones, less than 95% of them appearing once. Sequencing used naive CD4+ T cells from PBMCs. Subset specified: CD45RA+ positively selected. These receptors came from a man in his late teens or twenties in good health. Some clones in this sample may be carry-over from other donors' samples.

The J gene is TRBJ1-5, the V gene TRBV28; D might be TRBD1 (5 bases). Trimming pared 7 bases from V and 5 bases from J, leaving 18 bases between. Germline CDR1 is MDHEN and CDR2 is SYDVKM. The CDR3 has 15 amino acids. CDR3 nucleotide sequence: TGTGCCAGCAATTATGGGCAGGGAATTTATCAGCCCCAGCATTTT. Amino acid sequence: CASNYGQGIYQPQHF.

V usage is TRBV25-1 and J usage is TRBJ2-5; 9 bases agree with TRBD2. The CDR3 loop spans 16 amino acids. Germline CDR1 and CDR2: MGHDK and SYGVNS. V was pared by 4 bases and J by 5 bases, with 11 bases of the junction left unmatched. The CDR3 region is CASSAAVAGVRETQYF. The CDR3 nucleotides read TGTGCCAGCAGTGCTGCCGTAGCGGGAGTCCGGGAGACCCAGTACTTC.

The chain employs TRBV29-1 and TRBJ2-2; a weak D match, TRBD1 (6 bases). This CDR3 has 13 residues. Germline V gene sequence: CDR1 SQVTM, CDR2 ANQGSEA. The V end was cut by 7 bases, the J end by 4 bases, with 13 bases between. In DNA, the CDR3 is TGCAGCGCTGGACAGCTTAGCACCGGGGAGCTGTTTTTT. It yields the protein CSAGQLSTGELFF.